This T cell receptor beta chain was found in a study of blood T cell repertoires in COVID-19 (dated by TCRdb to 2019 to 2021). General notes on the study: Samples from collaborators originated in the United States, Italy and Spain and spanned both the acute and convalescent phases of COVID-19. The repertoires were released in a freely available public database intended as a resource for research on the immune response to SARS-CoV-2. Sample metadata almost always included a de-identified subject ID, COVID-19 status, age in years and sex. The dataset comprised deeply sampled blood TCRbeta repertoires from subjects exposed to, actively infected with, or recovered from COVID-19. Where HLA class I and class II types were available, the types were taken from metadata supplied by the sample provider, not from assay-based typing. The prospective study material was composed of cDNA or gDNA derived from T cells, B-cell-depleted T cells, or PBMCs. Samples came from the ongoing ImmuneRACE study (first 160 participants) plus 1,254 subjects from 6 global collaborators.

TCRbeta CDR3 regions were amplified from genomic DNA by means of the immunoSEQ Assay, a bias-controlled multiplex PCR. The source study handled its data this way. Within the assay, amplification of reference gene primers was used to estimate how many nucleated cells each sample contained. To quantify the absolute abundance of each unique TCRbeta CDR3 rearrangement, sequence reads were collapsed and filtered. Productive Simpson clonality was computed per sample as the square root of Simpson's diversity index over productive rearrangements. TCRdb re-hosts the immuneACCESS table, in-frame sequences only. Its copies lack some clones; in the studies checked, an unresolved V gene accounts for under half of them, and the cause for the rest is not known. The V and J calls and the clone size are those of that table, but D and trimming were determined from the DNA. The sample records about 76,000 clones, roughly 88% of which are singletons. The ten biggest clones cover about 1% of the sample.

Collaborating institutions collected whole blood in K2EDTA tubes following their own protocols. For TCRbeta analysis, collaborator samples were shipped as frozen whole blood, as isolated PBMCs, or as DNA extracted from either sample type. Overall study outcomes, separate from this receptor: Clinical and demographic metadata were provided uncurated, with the amount varying by source and participant.

Trimming removed 2 bases from V and 4 bases from J; the gene matches leave 5 bases unexplained. CDR1 and CDR2 were assigned from the germline V gene (reference sequence) as MNHNY and SVGAGI. Including the terminal cysteine and phenylalanine, the CDR3 comprises 15 residues. Left in the record is the CDR3 DNA by itself, 45 bases read in frame from the first base. As concerns this clone: Its antigen specificity is not known. Base qualities are not provided; no much larger clone lies one nucleotide away.

The receptor's source is a woman between 50 and 59 years old in a cohort sampled during active COVID-19. Material: peripheral blood. The chain is encoded by TRBV6-6 joined to TRBJ1-5, with 7 bases in between that match TRBD1. The DNA reads TGTGCCAGCAGTTACCTAACACAGGGGAATCAGCCCCAGCATTTT. The resulting protein is CASSYLTQGNQPQHF.